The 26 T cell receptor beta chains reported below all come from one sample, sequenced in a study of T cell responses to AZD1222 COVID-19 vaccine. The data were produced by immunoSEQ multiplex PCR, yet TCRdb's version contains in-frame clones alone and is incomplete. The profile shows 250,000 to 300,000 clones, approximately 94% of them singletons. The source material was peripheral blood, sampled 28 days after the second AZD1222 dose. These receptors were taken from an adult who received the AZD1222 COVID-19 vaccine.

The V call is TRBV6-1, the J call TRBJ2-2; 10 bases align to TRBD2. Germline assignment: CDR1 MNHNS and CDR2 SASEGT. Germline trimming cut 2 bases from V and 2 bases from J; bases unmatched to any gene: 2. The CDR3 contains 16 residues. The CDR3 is CASSERTSGNTGELFF. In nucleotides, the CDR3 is TGTGCCAGCAGTGAACGGACTAGCGGAAACACCGGGGAGCTGTTTTTT.

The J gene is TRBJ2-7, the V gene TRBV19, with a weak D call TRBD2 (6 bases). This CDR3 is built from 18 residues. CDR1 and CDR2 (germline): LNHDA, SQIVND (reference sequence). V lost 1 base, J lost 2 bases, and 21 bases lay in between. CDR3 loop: CASSIARSAGTGTYEQYF. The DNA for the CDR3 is TGTGCCAGTAGTATAGCCCGATCGGCGGGGACTGGAACCTACGAGCAGTACTTC.

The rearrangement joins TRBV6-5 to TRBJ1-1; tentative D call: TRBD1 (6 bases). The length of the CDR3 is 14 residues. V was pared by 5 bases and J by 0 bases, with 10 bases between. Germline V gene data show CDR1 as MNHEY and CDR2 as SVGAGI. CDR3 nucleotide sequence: TGTGCCAGCAGTCCTCAGGGGTTGAACACTGAAGCTTTCTTT. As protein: CASSPQGLNTEAFF.

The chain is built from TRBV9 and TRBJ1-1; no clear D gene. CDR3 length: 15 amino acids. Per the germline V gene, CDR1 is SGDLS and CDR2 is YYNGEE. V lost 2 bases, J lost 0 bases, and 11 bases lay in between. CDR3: CASSVGSTVNTEAFF. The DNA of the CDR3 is TGTGCCAGCAGCGTTGGATCGACGGTGAACACTGAAGCTTTCTTT.

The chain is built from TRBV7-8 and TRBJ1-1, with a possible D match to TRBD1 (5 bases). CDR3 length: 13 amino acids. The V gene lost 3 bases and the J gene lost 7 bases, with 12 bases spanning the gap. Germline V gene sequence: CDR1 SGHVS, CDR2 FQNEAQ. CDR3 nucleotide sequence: TGTGCCAGCAGCTTTGAAGGGGCGGTTGAAGCTTTCTTT. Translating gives CASSFEGAVEAFF.

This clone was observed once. As DNA, the CDR3 is TGTGCCAGCAACACCCCCCAAGATACGCAGTATTTT. It codes for CASNTPQDTQYF. The gene calls are TRBV6-5 and TRBJ2-3; D gene unclear. Germline V lookup: CDR1 MNHEY, CDR2 SVGAGI. The V gene lost 7 bases and the J gene lost 5 bases, with 10 bases spanning the gap. The CDR3 runs to 12 residues.

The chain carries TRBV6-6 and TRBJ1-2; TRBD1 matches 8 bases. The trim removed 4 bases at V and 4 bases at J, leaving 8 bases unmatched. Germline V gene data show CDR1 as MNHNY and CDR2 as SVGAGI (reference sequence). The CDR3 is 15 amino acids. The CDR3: CASSSTGGEPYGYTF. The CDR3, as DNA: TGTGCCAGCAGTTCAACAGGGGGGGAACCCTATGGCTACACCTTC.

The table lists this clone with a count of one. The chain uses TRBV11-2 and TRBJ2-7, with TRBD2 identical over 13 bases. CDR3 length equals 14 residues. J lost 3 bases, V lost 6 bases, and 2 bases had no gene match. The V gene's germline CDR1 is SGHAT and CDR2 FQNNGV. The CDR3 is CASRGTSGNYEQYF. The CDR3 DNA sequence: TGTGCCAGCAGGGGGACTAGCGGGAACTACGAGCAGTACTTC.

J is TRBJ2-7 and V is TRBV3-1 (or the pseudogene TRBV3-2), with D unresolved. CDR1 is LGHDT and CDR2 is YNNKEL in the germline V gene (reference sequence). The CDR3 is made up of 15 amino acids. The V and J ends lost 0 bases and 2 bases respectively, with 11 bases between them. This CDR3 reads CASSQDMVAPYEQYF. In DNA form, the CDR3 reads TGTGCCAGCAGCCAAGACATGGTAGCCCCCTACGAGCAGTACTTC.

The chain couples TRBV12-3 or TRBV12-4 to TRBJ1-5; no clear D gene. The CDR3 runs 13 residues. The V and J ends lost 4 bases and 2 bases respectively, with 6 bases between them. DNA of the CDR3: TGTGCCAGCAGTTGGGCAGGCAATCAGCCCCAGCATTTT. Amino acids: CASSWAGNQPQHF.

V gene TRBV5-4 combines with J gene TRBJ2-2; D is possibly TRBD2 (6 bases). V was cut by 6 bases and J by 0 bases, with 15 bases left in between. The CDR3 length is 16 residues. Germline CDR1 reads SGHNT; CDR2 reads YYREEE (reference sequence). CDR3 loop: CASTLAGRSNTGELFF. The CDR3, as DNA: TGTGCCAGCACCCTTGCGGGACGGTCGAACACCGGGGAGCTGTTTTTT.

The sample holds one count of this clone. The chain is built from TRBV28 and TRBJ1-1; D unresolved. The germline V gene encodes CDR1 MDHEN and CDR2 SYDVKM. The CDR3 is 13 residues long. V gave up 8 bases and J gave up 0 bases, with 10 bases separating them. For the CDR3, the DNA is TGTGCCAGCTGTACTACGGTGAACACTGAAGCTTTCTTT. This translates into CASCTTVNTEAFF. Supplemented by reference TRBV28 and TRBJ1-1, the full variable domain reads DVKVTQSSRYLVKRTGEKVFLECVQDMDHENMFWYRQDPGLGLRLIYFSYDVKMKEKGDIPEGYSVSREKKERFSLILESASTNQTSMYLCASCTTVNTEAFFGQGTRLTVV.

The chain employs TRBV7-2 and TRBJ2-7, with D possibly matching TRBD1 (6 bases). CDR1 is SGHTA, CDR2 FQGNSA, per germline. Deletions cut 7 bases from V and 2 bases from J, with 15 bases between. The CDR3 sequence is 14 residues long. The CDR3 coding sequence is TGTGCCAGCAAGGATAGGGGGATTACCTACGAGCAGTACTTC. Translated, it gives CASKDRGITYEQYF.

CDR3 DNA: TGTGCCAGCAGCTTAATGTGGACTAGCGGGAACAATGAGCAGTTCTTC. Protein sequence: CASSLMWTSGNNEQFF. V usage is TRBV7-3 and J usage is TRBJ2-1, with 12 bases identical to TRBD2. Germline V gene data show CDR1 as SGHTA and CDR2 as FQGTGA. This CDR3 is built from 16 residues. V was clipped by 1 base and J by 5 bases; unmatched bases: 3.

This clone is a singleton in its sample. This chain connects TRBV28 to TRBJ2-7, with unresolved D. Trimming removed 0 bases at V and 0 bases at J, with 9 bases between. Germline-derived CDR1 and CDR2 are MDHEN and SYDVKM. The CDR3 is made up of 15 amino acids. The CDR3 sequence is CASSLWLTNSYEQYF. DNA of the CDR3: TGTGCCAGCAGTTTATGGCTGACAAACTCCTACGAGCAGTACTTC.

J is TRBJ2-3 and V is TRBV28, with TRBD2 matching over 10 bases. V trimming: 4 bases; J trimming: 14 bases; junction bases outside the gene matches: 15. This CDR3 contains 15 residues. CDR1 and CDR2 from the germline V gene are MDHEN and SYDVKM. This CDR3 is CASSSSGLAVVSGYF. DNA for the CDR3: TGTGCCAGCAGTTCCTCAGGACTAGCGGTGGTGAGTGGGTATTTT.

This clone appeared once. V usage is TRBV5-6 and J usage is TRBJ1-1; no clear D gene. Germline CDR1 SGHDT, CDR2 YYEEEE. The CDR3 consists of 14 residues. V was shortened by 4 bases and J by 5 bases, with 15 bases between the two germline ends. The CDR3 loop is CASSLVSGGTEAFF. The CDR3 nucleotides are TGTGCCAGCAGCCTCGTATCGGGAGGGACTGAAGCTTTCTTT.

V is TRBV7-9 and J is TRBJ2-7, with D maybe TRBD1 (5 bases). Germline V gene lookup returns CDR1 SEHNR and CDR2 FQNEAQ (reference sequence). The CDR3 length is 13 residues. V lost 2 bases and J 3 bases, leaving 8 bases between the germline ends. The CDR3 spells CASSLRGGYEQYF. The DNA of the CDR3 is TGTGCCAGCAGCTTAAGGGGCGGCTACGAGCAGTACTTC.

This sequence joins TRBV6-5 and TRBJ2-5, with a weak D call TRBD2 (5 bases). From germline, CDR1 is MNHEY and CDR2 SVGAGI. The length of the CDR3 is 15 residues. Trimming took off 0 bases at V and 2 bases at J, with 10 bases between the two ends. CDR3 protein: CASSYSQRMQETQYF. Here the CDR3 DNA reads TGTGCCAGCAGTTACTCCCAGCGGATGCAAGAGACCCAGTACTTC.

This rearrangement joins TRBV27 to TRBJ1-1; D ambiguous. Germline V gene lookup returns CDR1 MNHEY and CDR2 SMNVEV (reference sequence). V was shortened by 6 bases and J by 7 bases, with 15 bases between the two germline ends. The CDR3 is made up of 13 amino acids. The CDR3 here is CASRPTGKHEAFF. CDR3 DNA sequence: TGTGCCAGCAGACCCACGGGGAAACATGAAGCTTTCTTT.

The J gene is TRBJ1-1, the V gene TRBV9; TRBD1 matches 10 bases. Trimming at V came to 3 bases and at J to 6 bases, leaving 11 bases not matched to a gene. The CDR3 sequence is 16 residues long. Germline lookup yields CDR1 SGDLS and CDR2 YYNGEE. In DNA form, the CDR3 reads TGTGCCAGCAGCGCGTCACCTCGTGGACAGGGGGCTGAAGCTTTCTTT. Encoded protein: CASSASPRGQGAEAFF.

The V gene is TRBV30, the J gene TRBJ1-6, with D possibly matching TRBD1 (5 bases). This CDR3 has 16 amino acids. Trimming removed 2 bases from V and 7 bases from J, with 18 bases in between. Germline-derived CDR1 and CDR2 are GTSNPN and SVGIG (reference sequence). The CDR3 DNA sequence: TGTGCCTGGAGTTCCTGGTCGGGGGGGAAGAATTCACCCCTCCACTTT. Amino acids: CAWSSWSGGKNSPLHF.

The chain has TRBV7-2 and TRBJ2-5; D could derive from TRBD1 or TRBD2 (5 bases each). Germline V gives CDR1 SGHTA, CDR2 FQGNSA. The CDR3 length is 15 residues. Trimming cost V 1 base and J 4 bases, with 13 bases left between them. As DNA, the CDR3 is TGTGCCAGCAGCTTAGGCGGCGCGAGGGGAGAGACCCAGTACTTC. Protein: CASSLGGARGETQYF.

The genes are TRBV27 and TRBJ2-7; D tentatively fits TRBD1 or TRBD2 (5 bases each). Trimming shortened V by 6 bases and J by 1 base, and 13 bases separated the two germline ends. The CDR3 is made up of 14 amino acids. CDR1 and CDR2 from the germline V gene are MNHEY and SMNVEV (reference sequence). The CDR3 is CASSSPGRSYEQYF. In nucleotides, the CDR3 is TGTGCCAGCAGCTCTCCGGGACGGTCCTACGAGCAGTACTTC.

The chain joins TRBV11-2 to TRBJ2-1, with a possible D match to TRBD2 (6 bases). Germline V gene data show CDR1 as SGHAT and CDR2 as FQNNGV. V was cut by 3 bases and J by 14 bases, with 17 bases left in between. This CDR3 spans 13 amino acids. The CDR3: CASSLDPDGSKFF. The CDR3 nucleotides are TGTGCCAGCAGCTTGGATCCAGACGGGAGCAAGTTCTTC.

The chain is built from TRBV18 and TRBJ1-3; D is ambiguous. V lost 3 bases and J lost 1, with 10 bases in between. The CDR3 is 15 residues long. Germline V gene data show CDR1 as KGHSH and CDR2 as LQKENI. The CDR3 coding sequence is TGTGCCAGCTCACCCGCCACCTGGTCTGGAAACACCATATATTTT. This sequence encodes CASSPATWSGNTIYF.